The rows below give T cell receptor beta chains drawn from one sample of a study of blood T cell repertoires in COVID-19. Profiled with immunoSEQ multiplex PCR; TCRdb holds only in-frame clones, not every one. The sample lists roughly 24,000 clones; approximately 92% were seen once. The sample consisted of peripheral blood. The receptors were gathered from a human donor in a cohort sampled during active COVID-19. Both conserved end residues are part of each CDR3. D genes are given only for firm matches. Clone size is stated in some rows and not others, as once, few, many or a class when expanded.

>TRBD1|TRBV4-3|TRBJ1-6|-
TGCGCCAGCAGCCAGCGGACAGGGAAAGGGTATAATTCACCCCTCCACTTT
CASSQRTGKGYNSPLHF
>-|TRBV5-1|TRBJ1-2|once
TGCGCCAGCAGCTTGGGGCAGGACAGCTATGGCTACACCTTC
CASSLGQDSYGYTF
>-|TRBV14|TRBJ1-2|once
TGTGCCAGCAGCCAAGTTTCCAGCTATGGCTACACCTTC
CASSQVSSYGYTF
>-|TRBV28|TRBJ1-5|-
TGTGCCAGCGGGGCAGGGGTAGGCAATCAGCCCCAGCATTTT
CASGAGVGNQPQHF
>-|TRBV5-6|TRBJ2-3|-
TGTGCCAGCAGCTTGGGGGCTAGCCCAAATACGCAGTATTTT
CASSLGASPNTQYF
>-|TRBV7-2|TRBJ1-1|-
TGTGCCAGCAGCTTGGGGGGAAAGACCACTGAAGCTTTCTTT
CASSLGGKTTEAFF
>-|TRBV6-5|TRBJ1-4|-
TGTGCCAGCAGTTACTCGACAGCAACTAATGAAAAACTGTTTTTT
CASSYSTATNEKLFF
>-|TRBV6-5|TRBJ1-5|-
TGTGCCAGCAGACCCGCGGACAGTTACAATCAGCCCCAGCATTTT
CASRPADSYNQPQHF
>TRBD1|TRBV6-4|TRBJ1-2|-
TGTGCCAGCAGCGACAGGGGAAACTATGGCTACACCTTC
CASSDRGNYGYTF
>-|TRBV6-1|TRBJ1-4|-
TGTGCCAGCAGTGAGTTGCGCCGGGGGGGTAGTGAAAAACTGTTTTTT
CASSELRRGGSEKLFF
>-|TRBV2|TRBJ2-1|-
TGTGCCAGCAGTGAAGGGAGCCCGAGGAATGAGCAGTTCTTC
CASSEGSPRNEQFF
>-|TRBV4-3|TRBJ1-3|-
TGCGCCAGCAGCCAGGGCCACTTCAGCTCTGGAAACACCATATATTTT
CASSQGHFSSGNTIYF
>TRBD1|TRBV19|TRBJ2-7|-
TGTGCCAGTAGACCTACAGGGGGAGAATTGGGGGAGCAGTACTTC
CASRPTGGELGEQYF
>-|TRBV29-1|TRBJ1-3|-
TGCAGCGTTGAAGGAGGGGGCACCATATATTTT
CSVEGGGTIYF
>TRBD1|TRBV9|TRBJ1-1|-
TGTGCCAGCAGCTTTAGAGCGGACAGGGGGCCAGATCGGAACACTGAAGCTTTCTTT
CASSFRADRGPDRNTEAFF
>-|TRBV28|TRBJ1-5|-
TGTGCCAGCACCGGGAGTGTGAAGCCCCAGCATTTT
CASTGSVKPQHF
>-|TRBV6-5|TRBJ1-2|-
TGTGCCAGCAGCCCCCCGGGGGGCTATGGCTACACCTTC
CASSPPGGYGYTF
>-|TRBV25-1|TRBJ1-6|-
TGTGCCAGCAGTGGATGGAGGGGTTTCGATTCACCCCTCCACTTT
CASSGWRGFDSPLHF
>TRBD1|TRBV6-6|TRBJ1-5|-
TGTGCCAGCAGTCCGGGACAGGGGTCAGTGGGCAATCAGCCCCAGCATTTT
CASSPGQGSVGNQPQHF